The text below deals with one T cell receptor (beta chain). The target antigen is unknown. These data are taken from a study of cytotoxic CD8 clonotypes in ibrutinib-treated CLL. Study results and caveats: Collection times varied between progressing and sustained-remission patients.

The CDR3 length is 16 residues. CDR1 and CDR2 (germline): SGHDT, YYEEEE. The V and J ends lost 6 bases and 0 bases, in that order; junction bases with no gene match: 8. Assay: immunoSEQ multiplex PCR; the TCRdb copy retains only in-frame clones and omits some. The sample yields 45,000 to 65,000 clones, 83% seen once. Sequences were derived from PBMCs, sampled after 24 months of ibrutinib treatment. The chain carries TRBV5-6 and TRBJ1-2, with TRBD1 identical over 10 bases. The TCR sequence derives from a human donor with chronic lymphocytic leukemia. As DNA, the CDR3 is TGTGCCAGCACCTATACCGGGACAGGGGCTAACTATGGCTACACCTTC. Encoded protein: CASTYTGTGANYGYTF.